Listed here are 17 T cell receptor beta chains from one sample, sequenced in a study of T cell changes during pregnancy in multiple sclerosis. The method was immunoSEQ multiplex PCR; TCRdb's version includes in-frame clones alone and lacks a portion of them. The table lists 60,000 to 85,000 clones, about 94% of them singletons. This sample comprised peripheral blood, obtained in the third trimester of pregnancy. The receptor set was obtained from a female donor with multiple sclerosis, enrolled in a pregnancy study.

The chain joins TRBV7-9 to TRBJ2-1; 10 bases map to TRBD2. V trimming: 3 bases; J trimming: 4 bases; junction bases outside the gene matches: 6. The germline CDR1 and CDR2 sequences are SEHNR and FQNEAQ (reference sequence). This CDR3 is 16 amino acids long. Here the CDR3 DNA reads TGTGCCAGCAGCTTGAGCGGGGGGGCCGGGTACAATGAGCAGTTCTTC. It codes for CASSLSGGAGYNEQFF.

The chain recombines TRBV19 with TRBJ1-3; perhaps TRBD1 as D (6 bases). The germline V and J ends were trimmed by 5 bases and 6 bases, with 11 bases remaining between them. From germline, CDR1 is LNHDA and CDR2 SQIVND (reference sequence). The CDR3 extends over 13 amino acids. The CDR3 reads CASSDRIINTIYF. The CDR3 DNA reads as TGTGCCAGTAGTGACAGGATTATAAACACCATATATTTT.

V and J are TRBV4-1 and TRBJ2-7, with D possibly being TRBD1 (6 bases). CDR3 length equals 16 residues. The V end was cut by 3 bases, the J end by 7 bases, with 22 bases between. Germline loops: CDR1 MGHRA, CDR2 YSYEKL. The CDR3 DNA reads TGCGCCAGCAGCCAGGCTGGGGCAGGGGCCTACGGGGAGCAGTACTTC. This translates into CASSQAGAGAYGEQYF.

This clone has a handful of counts. The chain employs TRBV4-3 and TRBJ2-1; TRBD2 aligns across 9 bases. The CDR3 runs to 16 residues. Germline values: CDR1 LGHNA, CDR2 YSLEER. The V and J ends lost 0 bases and 7 bases, in that order; junction bases with no gene match: 7. CDR3 amino acids: CASSQDPGGGGNEQFF. The CDR3 DNA follows: TGCGCCAGCAGCCAAGATCCGGGCGGGGGGGGGAATGAGCAGTTCTTC.

The rearrangement joins TRBV7-9 to TRBJ2-1; D call uncertain. The CDR3 spans 11 residues. The germline gives CDR1 SEHNR, CDR2 FQNEAQ (reference sequence). With 4 bases removed from V and 8 bases from J, the gap between germline ends came to 6 bases. CDR3 loop: CASSSVDEQFF. CDR3 coding DNA: TGTGCCAGCAGCTCGGTGGATGAGCAGTTCTTC.

A single count supports this clone. The CDR3 is CASSTRGVTEAFF. CDR3 DNA: TGTGCCAGCAGCACCAGGGGGGTTACTGAAGCTTTCTTT. The rearrangement links TRBV7-2 to TRBJ1-1; TRBD1 matches at 7 bases. V gave up 5 bases and J gave up 5 bases; unmatched junction bases: 5. Per germline, CDR1 SGHTA and CDR2 FQGNSA. There are 13 residues in the CDR3.

This chain joins TRBV25-1 and TRBJ1-1; no clear D gene. V gave up 0 bases and J gave up 2 bases, with 7 bases separating them. This CDR3 contains 14 residues. Germline values: CDR1 MGHDK, CDR2 SYGVNS. CDR3 sequence (DNA): TGTGCCAGCAGTGAATATAAGCGCAACACTGAAGCTTTCTTT. This codes for CASSEYKRNTEAFF.

This clone was recorded at least ten times. The chain combines TRBV6-4 with TRBJ2-3; 9 bases match TRBD2. Germline trimming cut 3 bases from V and 6 bases from J; bases unmatched to any gene: 7. There are 15 residues in the CDR3. CDR1 is MRHNA and CDR2 is SNTAGT in the germline V gene. The chain's CDR3 is CASSEGSGGGDTQYF. CDR3 nucleotides: TGTGCCAGCAGTGAGGGTAGCGGGGGCGGGGATACGCAGTATTTT.

The rearrangement joins TRBV4-3 to TRBJ1-2; 11 bases are a match to TRBD1. CDR3 length: 15 amino acids. The germline CDR1 and CDR2 sequences are LGHNA and YSLEER. The ends lost 1 base at V and 2 bases at J; junction bases unmatched: 0. CDR3 loop: CASSQGTGGNYGYTF. The CDR3 DNA reads as TGCGCCAGCAGCCAAGGGACAGGGGGCAACTATGGCTACACCTTC.

The chain links TRBV7-9 to TRBJ1-5, with TRBD1 as a possible D gene (5 bases). The CDR3 is 17 amino acids. Per germline, CDR1 SEHNR and CDR2 FQNEAQ (reference sequence). V lost 4 bases, J lost 0 bases, and 16 bases lay in between. This CDR3 is CASSSGGGGNSNQPQHF. In nucleotides, the CDR3 is TGTGCCAGCAGCTCGGGCGGGGGGGGAAATAGCAATCAGCCCCAGCATTTT.

The J gene is TRBJ2-7, the V gene TRBV30, with TRBD1 as a possible D gene (6 bases). Deletions cut 4 bases from V and 7 bases from J, with 14 bases between. The CDR3 runs 12 residues. Germline CDR1 GTSNPN, CDR2 SVGIG (reference sequence). The CDR3 loop reads CAWTINRAEQYF. The DNA for the CDR3 is TGTGCCTGGACCATTAACAGGGCGGAGCAGTACTTC.

DNA for the CDR3: TGCGCCAGCATCAGTACAGGGACCCCTGAAGCTTTCTTT. Protein: CASISTGTPEAFF. V and J are TRBV5-1 and TRBJ1-1, with D tentatively TRBD1 (6 bases). V lost 6 bases, J lost 6 bases, and 15 bases lay in between. The CDR3 length is 13 residues. The germline V gene has CDR1 SGHRS and CDR2 YFSETQ.

The rearrangement uses TRBV5-6 and TRBJ1-6; tentatively, D is TRBD1 (6 bases). The CDR3 runs 16 residues. CDR1 is SGHDT and CDR2 is YYEEEE in the germline V gene. V was trimmed by 3 bases and J by 10 bases, leaving 20 bases between them. DNA of the CDR3: TGTGCCAGCAGCTACCGACAGGATGCCCGCGGCTCACCCCTCCACTTT. Residues: CASSYRQDARGSPLHF.

The chain is built from TRBV6-5 and TRBJ2-3, with 9 bases aligning to TRBD1. The CDR3 is made up of 14 amino acids. Unmatched junction bases numbered 10, after V lost 9 bases and J lost 6 bases. Germline V CDR1 and CDR2: MNHEY, SVGAGI. In nucleotides, the CDR3 is TGTGCCAGTTGCCGGGACAGGGCGGCCGATACGCAGTATTTT. This codes for CASCRDRAADTQYF.

The chain combines TRBV15 with TRBJ2-2; TRBD2 agrees at 9 bases. CDR1 and CDR2 from the germline V gene are LNHNV and YYDKDF (reference sequence). CDR3 length: 17 residues. Germline trimming cut 0 bases from V and 5 bases from J; bases unmatched to any gene: 7. The DNA of the CDR3 is TGTGCCACCAGCAGAGATGGGCTAGCGGGGTTTACCGGGGAGCTGTTTTTT. This encodes CATSRDGLAGFTGELFF.

This sequence joins TRBV5-4 and TRBJ2-7, with TRBD1 matching 7 bases. Trimming at V came to 4 bases and at J to 0 bases, leaving 7 bases not matched to a gene. CDR3 length equals 15 residues. CDR1 is SGHNT, CDR2 YYREEE, per germline (reference sequence). In nucleotides, the CDR3 is TGTGCCAGCAGCACGCCGACAGGGAGCTCCTACGAGCAGTACTTC. Translated, it gives CASSTPTGSSYEQYF.

The chain uses TRBV7-9 and TRBJ1-6; perhaps TRBD1 as D (6 bases). The CDR3 has 17 amino acids. Germline CDR1 is SEHNR and CDR2 is FQNEAQ (reference sequence). Between the trimmed V and J ends, which lost 3 bases and 2 bases, there was a span of 14 bases. The CDR3 loop reads CASSFQPGQTYNSPLHF. In DNA, the CDR3 is TGTGCCAGCAGCTTCCAGCCCGGACAGACCTATAATTCACCCCTCCACTTT.